The 12 T cell receptor beta chains below were found in one sample sequenced in a study of blood T cell repertoires in COVID-19. The repertoire was sequenced with immunoSEQ multiplex PCR; TCRdb's copy has only in-frame clones and lacks some. The data show around 240,000 clones, 80% to 90% seen once. Sample: peripheral blood. The receptors shown here come from a middle-aged man with acute or convalescent COVID-19.

The gene calls are TRBV7-2 and TRBJ2-1, with TRBD2 matching 12 bases. The CDR3 is made up of 16 amino acids. With 5 bases clipped from V and 8 bases from J, the junction kept 10 bases outside the gene matches. Germline lookup yields CDR1 SGHTA and CDR2 FQGNSA. CDR3 bases: TGTGCCAGCAGCCCTGGCGGACTAGCGGGGAGGTATGAGCAGTTCTTC. As protein: CASSPGGLAGRYEQFF.

This clone was counted only a few times. The rearrangement uses TRBV28 and TRBJ2-3; TRBD2 is a possible D gene (6 bases). The CDR3 is made up of 16 amino acids. V was pared by 5 bases and J by 4 bases, with 19 bases between. In germline, CDR1 is MDHEN, CDR2 SYDVKM. CDR3 sequence (DNA): TGTGCCAGCAGTCCACGGCAGAGACTAGGCGCAGATACGCAGTATTTT. Amino acids: CASSPRQRLGADTQYF.

The J gene is TRBJ2-4, the V gene TRBV7-8, with 7 positions matching TRBD2. The CDR3 is 14 amino acids. Germline lookup yields CDR1 SGHVS and CDR2 FQNEAQ. V shed 9 bases, J shed 3 bases, and the junction held 8 bases outside the gene matches. The CDR3 is CARSGGGSKNIQYF. The CDR3 DNA reads as TGTGCCAGATCGGGAGGAGGAAGCAAAAACATTCAGTACTTC.

The chain employs TRBV11-2 and TRBJ1-5; no definite D call. The ends were cut back, 0 bases at V and 7 bases at J, with 7 bases in the middle. This CDR3 comprises 13 residues. Germline CDR1 is SGHAT and CDR2 is FQNNGV. Here the CDR3 DNA reads TGTGCCAGCAGCTTAGACTTCCCCCAGCCCCAGCATTTT. Its protein product is CASSLDFPQPQHF.

This rearrangement joins TRBV24-1 to TRBJ1-4; D is perhaps TRBD1 (5 bases). The CDR3 spans 15 residues. From germline, CDR1 is KGHDR and CDR2 SFDVKD. V lost 9 bases and J 0 bases, leaving 13 bases between the germline ends. In DNA, the CDR3 is TGTGCCACCCGGGTGCGGGGGTCAACTAATGAAAAACTGTTTTTT. This codes for CATRVRGSTNEKLFF.

This clone was seen just once. The rearrangement joins TRBV12-3 or TRBV12-4 to TRBJ2-1; maybe TRBD1 (6 bases). CDR3 length: 13 residues. Deletions cut 4 bases from V and 8 bases from J, with 12 bases between. The CDR3 DNA follows: TGTGCCAGCAGTTCGGGACAATCCCATGAGCAGTTCTTC. It is translated as CASSSGQSHEQFF.

V gene TRBV27 combines with J gene TRBJ2-7; TRBD2 aligns across 8 bases. The CDR3 is made up of 13 amino acids. Germline V gene data show CDR1 as MNHEY and CDR2 as SMNVEV (reference sequence). V shed 6 bases and J 3 bases; nucleotides not matched to a gene: 4. The CDR3 sequence is CASRGGGNYEQYF. CDR3 bases: TGTGCCAGCAGGGGCGGGGGGAACTACGAGCAGTACTTC.

The genes are TRBV4-1 and TRBJ2-2; D is unclear. This CDR3 region has 14 residues. The V and J ends lost 3 bases and 4 bases respectively, with 9 bases between them. The V gene's germline CDR1 is MGHRA and CDR2 YSYEKL. The CDR3 sequence is CASSHEESTGELFF. In DNA form, the CDR3 reads TGCGCCAGCAGCCATGAGGAGTCCACCGGGGAGCTGTTTTTT.

This sequence joins TRBV6-5 and TRBJ1-1; D ambiguous. This CDR3 is built from 14 residues. Trimming removed 0 bases at V and 1 base at J, with 6 bases between. Germline CDR1 reads MNHEY; CDR2 reads SVGAGI. DNA of the CDR3: TGTGCCAGCAGTTACTCCGGGAAGAACACTGAAGCTTTCTTT. Amino acid sequence: CASSYSGKNTEAFF.

The CDR3 region is CASNREREKGNYGYTF. The CDR3 DNA reads as TGTGCCAGCAATCGTGAGCGGGAAAAGGGTAACTATGGCTACACCTTC. The chain carries TRBV5-6 and TRBJ1-2; D gene unclear. Germline values: CDR1 SGHDT, CDR2 YYEEEE. This CDR3 is 16 amino acids long. V dropped 6 bases and J dropped 1 base, with 19 bases sitting between them. The variable domain in full, completed from reference TRBV5-6 and TRBJ1-2, reads DAGVTQSPTHLIKTRGQQVTLRCSPKSGHDTVSWYQQALGQGPQFIFQYYEEEERQRGNFPDRFSGHQFPNYSSELNVNALLLGDSALYLCASNREREKGNYGYTFGSGTRLTVV.

The chain recombines TRBV7-2 with TRBJ1-1, with 9 nucleotides matching TRBD1. Germline CDR1 is SGHTA and CDR2 is FQGNSA. The CDR3 has 15 residues. J lost 5 bases, V lost 3 bases, and 7 bases had no gene match. The CDR3 coding sequence is TGTGCCAGCAGCTTTACAGGGGGCGCGAGGACTGAAGCTTTCTTT. This sequence encodes CASSFTGGARTEAFF.

The chain employs TRBV3-1 (or the pseudogene TRBV3-2) and TRBJ2-3; 7 positions agree with TRBD1. Germline trimming cut 2 bases from V and 4 bases from J; bases unmatched to any gene: 9. The CDR3 totals 16 residues. The germline V gene has CDR1 LGHDT and CDR2 YNNKEL (reference sequence). The DNA of the CDR3 is TGTGCCAGCAGCCAAACAGGGGAGTGGAGTGCAGATACGCAGTATTTT. Amino acids: CASSQTGEWSADTQYF.